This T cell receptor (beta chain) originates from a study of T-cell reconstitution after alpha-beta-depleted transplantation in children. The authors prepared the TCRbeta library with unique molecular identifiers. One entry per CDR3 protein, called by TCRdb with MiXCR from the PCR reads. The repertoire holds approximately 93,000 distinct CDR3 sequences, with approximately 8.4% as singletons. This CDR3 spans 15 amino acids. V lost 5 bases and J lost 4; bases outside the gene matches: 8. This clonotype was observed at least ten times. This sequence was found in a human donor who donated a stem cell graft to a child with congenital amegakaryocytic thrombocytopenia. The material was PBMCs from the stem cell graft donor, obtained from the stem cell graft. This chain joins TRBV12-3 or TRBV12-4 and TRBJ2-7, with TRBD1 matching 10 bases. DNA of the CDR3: TGTGCCAGCAGTCCGACAGGGGGCGCGGAATACGAGCAGTACTTC. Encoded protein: CASSPTGGAEYEQYF.